This T cell receptor beta chain appears in the sequencing data of a study of graft-versus-host responses after intestinal transplantation. Whole-study context: Multivisceral, liver-intestinal, or isolated intestinal grafts went to recipients. All of the recipients had induction that used anti-thymocyte globulin, then tacrolimus and steroids for 2 to 3 years. Study-level results: Across patients carrying graft-donor T cell macrochimerism, allografts held high graft-versus-host to host-versus-graft clonal ratios. Detected in recipient marrow were GvH clones, some of which were first observed in ileum or blood.

Note on this clone: No antigen is known for it.

The data were produced by immunoSEQ multiplex PCR, yet TCRdb's version contains in-frame clones alone and is incomplete. This table has tens of thousands of clones, roughly 89% appearing once. V lost 1 base to trimming and J lost 2 bases, with 9 bases between them. The CDR3 consists of 14 residues. The germline CDR1 and CDR2 sequences are SGHVS and FQNEAQ. This sample comprised PBMCs, obtained roughly 65 days after intestinal transplantation. The TCR originated in a human patient who received an intestinal transplant, so some T cells may come from the graft donor. The V call is TRBV7-8, the J call TRBJ2-7; D uncertain. CDR3 in amino acids: CASSLDDPTYEQYF. Here the CDR3 DNA reads TGTGCCAGCAGCTTAGACGACCCAACCTACGAGCAGTACTTC. Complete variable domain (other parts from reference TRBV7-8 and TRBJ2-7): GAGVSQSPRYKVAKRGQDVALRCDPISGHVSLFWYQQALGQGPEFLTYFQNEAQLDKSGLPSDRFFAERPEGSVSTLKIQRTQQEDSAVYLCASSLDDPTYEQYFGPGTRLTVT.